This is a list of T cell receptor beta chains from one sample in a study of prognosis after radiotherapy for stage I lung cancer. TCRdb re-derived calls from the multiplex PCR reads in MiXCR, one entry per CDR3 protein. Of more than 25,000 distinct CDR3 sequences listed, about 32% are singletons. Sample: PBMCs, taken before or after stereotactic body radiation therapy (not recorded which). These TCRs come from a donor over 45 with non-small cell lung cancer. CDR3s include the opening cysteine and the closing phenylalanine or tryptophan. The order of the fields is V gene, clone size, D gene, J gene, CDR3 DNA, CDR3 protein. The D gene is left open where the match is weak. Where a row states a size, it is once, few, many or the class of an expanded clone; other rows omit it.

v_gene: TRBV18; abundance: many; d_gene: .; j_gene: TRBJ1-5; CDR3nt: TGTGCCAGCTCAAGGGACACCAATCAGCCCCAGCATTTT; CDR3aa: CASSRDTNQPQHF
v_gene: TRBV5-1; abundance: .; d_gene: .; j_gene: TRBJ1-1; CDR3nt: TGCGCCAGCAGGGCCGACTGGGGCACTGAAGCTTTCTTT; CDR3aa: CASRADWGTEAFF
v_gene: TRBV20-1; abundance: many; d_gene: .; j_gene: TRBJ1-1; CDR3nt: TGCAGTGCTAGAAAGGACGGAATGAACACTGAAGCTTTCTTT; CDR3aa: CSARKDGMNTEAFF
v_gene: TRBV2; abundance: many; d_gene: .; j_gene: TRBJ2-3; CDR3nt: TGTGCCAGCAGTGAAGGGAGGCTTCCAGATACGCAGTATTTT; CDR3aa: CASSEGRLPDTQYF
v_gene: TRBV13; abundance: many; d_gene: TRBD2; j_gene: TRBJ2-7; CDR3nt: TGTGCCAGCAGCCGAACTAGCGGGAGCGACGAGCAGTACTTC; CDR3aa: CASSRTSGSDEQYF
v_gene: TRBV11-2; abundance: many; d_gene: .; j_gene: TRBJ2-1; CDR3nt: TGTGCCAGCAGCTTATTTATGTTACGGGAGCTGAATGAGCAGTTCTTC; CDR3aa: CASSLFMLRELNEQFF
v_gene: TRBV29-1; abundance: .; d_gene: .; j_gene: TRBJ1-4; CDR3nt: TGCAGCGTCTCCCCGGGGGGGGGACCGGAAAAACTGTTTTTT; CDR3aa: CSVSPGGGPEKLFF
v_gene: TRBV7-9; abundance: .; d_gene: TRBD2; j_gene: TRBJ2-7; CDR3nt: TGTGCCAGCAGCGCCCGACTAGCGGAATCCGAGCAGTACTTC; CDR3aa: CASSARLAESEQYF
v_gene: TRBV6-1; abundance: .; d_gene: .; j_gene: TRBJ2-3; CDR3nt: TGTGCCAGCAGCTCTCCTAGTGATACGCAGTATTTT; CDR3aa: CASSSPSDTQYF
v_gene: TRBV6-4; abundance: many; d_gene: .; j_gene: TRBJ1-1; CDR3nt: TGTGCCAGCAGTGAGACAGAGGGCGCCGAAGCTTTCTTT; CDR3aa: CASSETEGAEAFF
v_gene: TRBV7-3; abundance: many; d_gene: .; j_gene: TRBJ2-3; CDR3nt: TGTGCCAGCAGCTTAAAAATGGGAGACGGTACAGATACGCAGTATTTT; CDR3aa: CASSLKMGDGTDTQYF
v_gene: TRBV19; abundance: many; d_gene: .; j_gene: TRBJ2-1; CDR3nt: TGTGCCAGTAGGCCTTCTGGGTTCAATGAGCAGTTCTTC; CDR3aa: CASRPSGFNEQFF
v_gene: TRBV27; abundance: many; d_gene: TRBD1; j_gene: TRBJ1-5; CDR3nt: TGTGCCAGCAGTTCGGGACAGGGGGCTTCCCAGTATCAGCCCCAGCATTTT; CDR3aa: CASSSGQGASQYQPQHF
v_gene: TRBV7-6; abundance: once; d_gene: .; j_gene: TRBJ1-6; CDR3nt: TGTGCCAGCAGCTTAGGCTCGGTCAGGGACAATTCACTCCTCCACTTT; CDR3aa: CASSLGSVRDNSLLHF
v_gene: TRBV9; abundance: many; d_gene: .; j_gene: TRBJ2-7; CDR3nt: TGTGCCAGCAGCGTAGATTCAGTCGGTCACGAGCAGTACTTC; CDR3aa: CASSVDSVGHEQYF
v_gene: TRBV24-1; abundance: many; d_gene: .; j_gene: TRBJ2-2; CDR3nt: TGTGCCACCAGTGACCTCGGGGGGCGGTTGAACACCGGGGAGCTGTTTTTT; CDR3aa: CATSDLGGRLNTGELFF
v_gene: TRBV12-3/TRBV12-4; abundance: once; d_gene: .; j_gene: TRBJ1-4; CDR3nt: TGTGCCAGCAGTTTAGGCCAGCGAGAAAAACTGTTTTTT; CDR3aa: CASSLGQREKLFF
v_gene: TRBV18; abundance: many; d_gene: .; j_gene: TRBJ2-2; CDR3nt: TGTGCCAGCTCACCACCGCGATCGAACACCGGGGAGCTGTTTTTT; CDR3aa: CASSPPRSNTGELFF
v_gene: TRBV4-1; abundance: many; d_gene: .; j_gene: TRBJ2-2; CDR3nt: TGCGCCAGCAGCCTCCGACTATCGGGGACCGGGGAGCTGTTTTTT; CDR3aa: CASSLRLSGTGELFF
v_gene: TRBV28; abundance: many; d_gene: .; j_gene: TRBJ2-5; CDR3nt: TGTGCCAGCAGTTCGCGCAGGGGCCTTCAAGAGACCCAGTACTTC; CDR3aa: CASSSRRGLQETQYF
v_gene: TRBV19; abundance: .; d_gene: TRBD1; j_gene: TRBJ2-2; CDR3nt: TGTGCCAGTAGAGCCGGGACAGGTTTTACCTTGGAGCTGTTTTTT; CDR3aa: CASRAGTGFTLELFF
v_gene: TRBV27; abundance: .; d_gene: .; j_gene: TRBJ2-6; CDR3nt: TGTGCCAGCAGTCCCCGCAGCTCTGGGTCCAACGTCCTGACTTTC; CDR3aa: CASSPRSSGSNVLTF